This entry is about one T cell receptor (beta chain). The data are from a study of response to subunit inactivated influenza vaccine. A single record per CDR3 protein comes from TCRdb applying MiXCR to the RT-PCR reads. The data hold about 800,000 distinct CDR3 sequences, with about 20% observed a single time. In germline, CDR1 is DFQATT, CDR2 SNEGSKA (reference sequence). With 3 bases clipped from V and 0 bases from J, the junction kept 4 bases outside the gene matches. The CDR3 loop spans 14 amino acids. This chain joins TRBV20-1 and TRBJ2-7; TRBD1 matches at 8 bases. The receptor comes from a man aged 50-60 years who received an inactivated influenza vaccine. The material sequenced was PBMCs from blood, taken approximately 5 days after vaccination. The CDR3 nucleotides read TGCAGTGCTAGCCGACAGGGGACCTCCTACGAGCAGTACTTC. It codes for CSASRQGTSYEQYF.